This T cell receptor beta chain originates from a study of blood T cell repertoires in COVID-19. Study as a whole: Some COVID-19 samples were acute and others convalescent; all came from the United States, Italy and Spain. Sample material is recorded as cDNA or gDNA derived from T cells, B-cell-depleted T cells, or PBMCs.

Patients in Seattle were enrolled during active infection, then followed longitudinally. Only in-frame clones appear in the TCRdb table, and some are missing; sequencing was by immunoSEQ multiplex PCR. The repertoire holds about 150,000 clones, approximately 86% seen once, with 0.63% in the top ten. The ends lost 3 bases at V and 6 bases at J; junction bases unmatched: 5. CDR1 is LGHDT, CDR2 YNNKEL, per germline (reference sequence). The CDR3 is 14 amino acids. Sequencing was done on a sample of peripheral blood. This chain links TRBV3-1 (or the pseudogene TRBV3-2) with TRBJ2-7; 10 bases align to TRBD2. This clonotype was obtained from a man aged 55 to 69 with COVID-19, enrolled during active disease. The CDR3, as DNA: TGTGCCAGCAGCCAGAGCCTAGCGGGAGTCGAGCAGTACTTC. Translation gives CASSQSLAGVEQYF.